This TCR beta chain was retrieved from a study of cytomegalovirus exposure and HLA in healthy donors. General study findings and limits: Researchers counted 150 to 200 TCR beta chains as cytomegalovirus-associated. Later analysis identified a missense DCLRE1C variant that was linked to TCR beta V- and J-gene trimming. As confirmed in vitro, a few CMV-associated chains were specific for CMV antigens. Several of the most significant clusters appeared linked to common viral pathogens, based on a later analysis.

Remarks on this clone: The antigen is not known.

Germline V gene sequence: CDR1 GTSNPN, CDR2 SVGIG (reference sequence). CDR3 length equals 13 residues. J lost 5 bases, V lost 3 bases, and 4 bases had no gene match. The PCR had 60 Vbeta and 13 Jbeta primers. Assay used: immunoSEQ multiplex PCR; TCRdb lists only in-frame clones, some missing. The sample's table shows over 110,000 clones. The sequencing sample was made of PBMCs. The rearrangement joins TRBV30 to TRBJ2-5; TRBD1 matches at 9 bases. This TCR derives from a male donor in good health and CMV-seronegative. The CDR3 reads CAWRRDRAETQYF. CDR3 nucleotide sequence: TGTGCCTGGAGAAGGGACAGGGCGGAGACCCAGTACTTC.